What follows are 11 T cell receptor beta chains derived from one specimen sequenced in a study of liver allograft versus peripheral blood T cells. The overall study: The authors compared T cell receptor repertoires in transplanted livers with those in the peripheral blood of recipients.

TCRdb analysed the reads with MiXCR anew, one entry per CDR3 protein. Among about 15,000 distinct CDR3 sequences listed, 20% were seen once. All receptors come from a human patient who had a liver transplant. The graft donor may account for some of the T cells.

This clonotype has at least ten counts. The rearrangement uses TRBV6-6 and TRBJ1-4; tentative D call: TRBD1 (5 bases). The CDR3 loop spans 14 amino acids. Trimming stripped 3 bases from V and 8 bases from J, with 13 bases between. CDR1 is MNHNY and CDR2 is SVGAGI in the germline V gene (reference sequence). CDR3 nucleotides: TGTGCCAGCAGTTATGGCAGGGAAGAGGAAAAACTGTTTTTT. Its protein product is CASSYGREEEKLFF.

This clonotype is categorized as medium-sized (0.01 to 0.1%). The chain's CDR3 is CASSPLAGDGYTF. In DNA form, the CDR3 reads TGTGCCAGCTCACCACTAGCGGGCGACGGCTACACCTTC. V usage is TRBV18 and J usage is TRBJ1-2; D is unclear. The CDR3 spans 13 residues. CDR1 is KGHSH and CDR2 is LQKENI in the germline V gene. Between the trimmed V and J ends, which lost 1 base and 8 bases, there was a span of 11 bases.

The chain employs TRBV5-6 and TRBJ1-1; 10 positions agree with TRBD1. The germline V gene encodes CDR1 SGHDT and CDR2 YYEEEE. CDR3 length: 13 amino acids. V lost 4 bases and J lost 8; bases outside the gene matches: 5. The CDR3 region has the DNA TGTGCCAGCAGCCCGACAGGGGGCGCAGAAGCTTTCTTT. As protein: CASSPTGGAEAFF.

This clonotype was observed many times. CDR3 protein: CATSRRGSGANNEKLFF. CDR3 coding DNA: TGTGCCACCAGCAGGAGGGGGAGCGGGGCAAATAATGAAAAACTGTTTTTT. The gene calls are TRBV15 and TRBJ1-4; maybe TRBD1 (6 bases). CDR3 length: 17 amino acids. V was cut by 3 bases and J by 4 bases, with 18 bases left in between. Germline loops: CDR1 LNHNV, CDR2 YYDKDF (reference sequence).

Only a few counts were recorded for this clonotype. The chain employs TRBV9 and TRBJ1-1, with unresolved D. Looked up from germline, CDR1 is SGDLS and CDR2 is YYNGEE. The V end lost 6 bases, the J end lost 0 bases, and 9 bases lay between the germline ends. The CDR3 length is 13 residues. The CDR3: CASNPFLNTEAFF. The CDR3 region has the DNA TGTGCCAGCAACCCCTTTTTGAACACTGAAGCTTTCTTT.

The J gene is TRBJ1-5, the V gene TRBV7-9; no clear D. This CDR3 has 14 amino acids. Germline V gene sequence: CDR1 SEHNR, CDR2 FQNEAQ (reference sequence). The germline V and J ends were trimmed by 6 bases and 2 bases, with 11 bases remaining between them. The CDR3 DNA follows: TGTGCCAGCAGTTCGGGTGCCGGCAATCAGCCCCAGCATTTT. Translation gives CASSSGAGNQPQHF.

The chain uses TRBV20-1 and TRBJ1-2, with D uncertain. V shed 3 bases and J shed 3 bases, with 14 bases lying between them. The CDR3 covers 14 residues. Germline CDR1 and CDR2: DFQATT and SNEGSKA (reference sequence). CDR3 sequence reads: CSASSRRPYYGYTF. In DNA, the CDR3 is TGCAGTGCTAGTTCGAGACGTCCCTACTATGGCTACACCTTC.

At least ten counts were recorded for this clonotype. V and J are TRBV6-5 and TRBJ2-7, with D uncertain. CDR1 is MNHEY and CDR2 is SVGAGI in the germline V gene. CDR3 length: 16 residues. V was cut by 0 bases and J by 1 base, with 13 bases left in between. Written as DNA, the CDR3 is TGTGCCAGCAGTTACTCGATATTAGGCGGTTCCTACGAGCAGTACTTC. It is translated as CASSYSILGGSYEQYF.

CDR3 DNA sequence: TGTGCCAGCAGCAACAGGAATCAGCCCCAGCATTTT. It specifies CASSNRNQPQHF. V is TRBV12-3 or TRBV12-4 and J is TRBJ1-5; tentatively, D is TRBD1 (5 bases). Deletions cut 6 bases from V and 4 bases from J, with 7 bases between. The CDR3 is made up of 12 amino acids.

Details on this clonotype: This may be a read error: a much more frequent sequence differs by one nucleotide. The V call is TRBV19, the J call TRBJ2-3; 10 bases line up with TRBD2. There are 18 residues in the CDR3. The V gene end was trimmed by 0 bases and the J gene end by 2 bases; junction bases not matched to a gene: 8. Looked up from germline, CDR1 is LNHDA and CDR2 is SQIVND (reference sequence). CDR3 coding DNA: TGTGCCAGTAGTATAGATCAAGGACTAGCGGCCTCCACAGATACGCAGTATTTT. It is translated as CASSIDQGLAASTDTQYF.

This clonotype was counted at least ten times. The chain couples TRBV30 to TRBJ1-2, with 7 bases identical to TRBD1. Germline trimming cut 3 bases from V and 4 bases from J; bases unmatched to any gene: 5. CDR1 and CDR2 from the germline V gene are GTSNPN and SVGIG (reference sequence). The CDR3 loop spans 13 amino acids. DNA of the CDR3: TGTGCCTGGAGGACCCAGGGGGTCTATGGCTACACCTTC. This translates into CAWRTQGVYGYTF.